The 13 T cell receptor beta chains below come from one sample, sequenced in a study of shared clonotypes between healthy human individuals. TCRdb's copy holds only in-frame clones and misses some; the assay was immunoSEQ multiplex PCR. The sample lists 2 million or so clones; 85% to 95% were seen once. The sequenced material came from naive CD4+ T cells sorted from blood. Subset defined: CD45RA+ positively selected. The source is a man younger than 35 in good health.

The rearrangement uses TRBV5-8 and TRBJ1-2, with TRBD1 as a possible D gene (5 bases). In germline, CDR1 is SGHTS, CDR2 YDEGEE. V lost 4 bases and J lost 0, with 13 bases in between. The length of the CDR3 is 15 residues. The CDR3 sequence is CASSRGTATNYGYTF. Here the CDR3 DNA reads TGTGCCAGCAGCCGTGGGACGGCTACTAACTATGGCTACACCTTC.

The V and J genes are TRBV5-1 and TRBJ1-6; D not certain. Trimming cost V 4 bases and J 0 bases, with 11 bases left between them. In germline, CDR1 is SGHRS, CDR2 YFSETQ. The CDR3 length is 16 residues. This CDR3 reads CASSLLSGSYNSPLHF. The CDR3 bases are TGCGCCAGCAGCCTCCTCAGTGGCTCCTATAATTCACCCCTCCACTTT.

Comments on this clone: The sample contains more than one DNA sequence encoding this CDR3. This chain joins TRBV6-5 and TRBJ1-1, with D unclear. This CDR3 spans 14 amino acids. V was clipped by 0 bases and J by 0 bases, with 5 bases between them. In germline, CDR1 is MNHEY, CDR2 SVGAGI. The CDR3 here is CASSYSTVNTEAFF. CDR3 in DNA: TGTGCCAGCAGTTACTCTACAGTGAACACTGAAGCTTTCTTT.

This chain connects TRBV11-3 to TRBJ1-6, with D hard to call. The germline V gene encodes CDR1 SGHNT and CDR2 YENEEA. Between the trimmed V and J ends, which lost 7 bases and 3 bases, there was a span of 16 bases. The CDR3 loop spans 16 amino acids. The CDR3 loop is CASTTIRGIYNSPLHF. The CDR3, as DNA: TGTGCCAGCACCACAATCCGGGGAATCTATAATTCACCCCTCCACTTT. Variable domain in full (rest from reference TRBV11-3 and TRBJ1-6): EAGVVQSPRYKIIEKKQPVAFWCNPISGHNTLYWYLQNLGQGPELLIRYENEEAVDDSQLPKDRFSAERLKGVDSTLKIQPAELGDSAVYLCASTTIRGIYNSPLHFGNGTRLTVT.

This CDR3 is CASSEWRQGQETQYF. CDR3 in DNA: TGCGCCAGCAGTGAGTGGAGACAGGGCCAAGAGACCCAGTACTTC. The gene calls are TRBV10-2 and TRBJ2-5; TRBD1 matches 7 bases. CDR3 length: 15 amino acids. Losses at the gene ends were 1 base for V and 1 base for J; bases not matched to a gene: 3. Germline loops: CDR1 WSHSY, CDR2 SAAADI.

CDR3 nucleotides: TGTGCCAGCAGCTTGGAGACAGGGAAGTTAGGTACGCAGTATTTT. Translating it yields CASSLETGKLGTQYF. The chain is built from TRBV7-2 and TRBJ2-3; 7 nucleotides agree with TRBD1. Unmatched junction bases numbered 11, after V lost 3 bases and J lost 8 bases. In germline, CDR1 is SGHTA, CDR2 FQGNSA. The CDR3 covers 15 residues.

This clone was seen once. V usage is TRBV7-2 and J usage is TRBJ1-1; the match to TRBD1 covers 7 bases. This CDR3 has 15 amino acids. The V gene's germline CDR1 is SGHTA and CDR2 FQGNSA. Losses at the gene ends were 5 bases for V and 1 base for J; bases not matched to a gene: 7. CDR3 in DNA: TGTGCCAGCAGCGGGTCGGGACAGAGGAACACTGAAGCTTTCTTT. It codes for CASSGSGQRNTEAFF.

CDR3 region: CAWSGYGGAGTDTQYF. DNA for the CDR3: TGTGCCTGGAGTGGATACGGGGGGGCCGGCACAGATACGCAGTATTTT. The chain recombines TRBV30 with TRBJ2-3; 8 bases align to TRBD2. From germline, CDR1 is GTSNPN and CDR2 SVGIG (reference sequence). The CDR3 length is 16 residues. Unmatched junction bases numbered 7, after V lost 1 base and J lost 1 base.

CDR3 bases: TGTGCCAGCAGTGAAAACCCCACTTATTCACCCCTCCACTTT. Protein: CASSENPTYSPLHF. V usage is TRBV2 and J usage is TRBJ1-6, with D unclear. Between the trimmed V and J ends, which lost 2 bases and 8 bases, there was a span of 10 bases. Germline assignment: CDR1 SNHLY and CDR2 FYNNEI. The CDR3 covers 14 residues. Drawing the rest from reference TRBV2 and TRBJ1-6, the complete variable domain is EPEVTQTPSHQVTQMGQEVILRCVPISNHLYFYWYRQILGQKVEFLVSFYNNEISEKSEIFDDQFSVERPDGSNFTLKIRSTKLEDSAMYFCASSENPTYSPLHFGNGTRLTVT.

This clone was picked up one time. The rearrangement uses TRBV6-5 and TRBJ2-3; 7 positions match TRBD1. The CDR3 is made up of 15 amino acids. Germline CDR1 reads MNHEY; CDR2 reads SVGAGI. V was clipped by 7 bases and J by 6 bases; unmatched bases: 13. The CDR3 nucleotides read TGTGCCAGCAAGGGGGCGGCAAGTCAGTTGGATACGCAGTATTTT. Its protein product is CASKGAASQLDTQYF.

The DNA of the CDR3 is TGTGCCATCAGTGTAGGGCAGCGGGCCAAAAACATTCAGTACTTC. Amino acid sequence: CAISVGQRAKNIQYF. V usage is TRBV10-3 and J usage is TRBJ2-4; tentatively, D is TRBD2 (5 bases). The V gene's germline CDR1 is ENHRY and CDR2 SYGVKD. This CDR3 contains 15 residues. The V gene lost 4 bases and the J gene lost 1 base, with 11 bases spanning the gap.

The chain couples TRBV9 to TRBJ2-3, with 9 bases aligning to TRBD1. The CDR3 loop spans 15 amino acids. The V segment lost 3 bases and the J segment 2 bases; nucleotides outside the gene matches: 4. The germline gives CDR1 SGDLS, CDR2 YYNGEE. The CDR3 DNA sequence: TGTGCCAGCAGCGAGCGGGACAGGGTCACAGATACGCAGTATTTT. Amino acid sequence: CASSERDRVTDTQYF. Full variable domain (rest looked up from reference TRBV9 and TRBJ2-3): DSGVTQTPKHLITATGQRVTLRCSPRSGDLSVYWYQQSLDQGLQFLIQYYNGEERAKGNILERFSAQQFPDLHSELNLSSLELGDSALYFCASSERDRVTDTQYFGPGTRLTVL.

This chain joins TRBV6-6 and TRBJ2-7, with a tentative D call TRBD2 (7 bases). V was shortened by 8 bases and J by 1 base, with 21 bases between the two germline ends. CDR3 length: 16 amino acids. CDR1 is MNHNY and CDR2 is SVGAGI in the germline V gene (reference sequence). In DNA, the CDR3 is TGTGCCAGCTGCTGGGGGGGCGGGACGGTATCCTACGAGCAGTACTTC. Translated, it gives CASCWGGGTVSYEQYF.